Sequencing of this T cell receptor beta chain was carried out in a study of T cell changes during pregnancy in multiple sclerosis (dated by TCRdb to the late 2010s). For the wider study: The study looked at changes in the T cell repertoire across pregnancy in women with multiple sclerosis.

Library preparation was by the immunoSEQ multiplex PCR assay. Entries here come from immuneACCESS through TCRdb and include only in-frame sequences with V and J called. Some clones fail to appear in such tables; in the studies checked, an unresolved V gene covers under half of the shortfall, and the cause of the remainder is unknown. Present in this sample are 50,000 to 60,000 clones, about nine tenths of which were seen just once. The ten top clones hold approximately 0.18% of the sample. Points on this clone: What this receptor recognizes is not known. Nothing much larger sits one base from this clone, and base qualities are not available.

This clonotype was sampled from a female donor in good health, enrolled as a control in a pregnancy study. The specimen was CD4+ T cells from peripheral blood mononuclear cells, collected after pregnancy.

CDR3 reads: CASSLWGHGNTIYF. The nucleotide sequence is given as TGTGCCAGCAGCTTATGGGGCCACGGAAACACCATATATTTT. This receptor chain uses TRBV7-2 and TRBJ1-3; perhaps TRBD1 is the D gene, with 5 bases matching. Between the V and J ends, shortened by 2 bases and 4 bases respectively, the junction contains 9 bases. The germline V gene encodes CDR1 SGHTA and CDR2 FQGNSA. Including the terminal cysteine and phenylalanine, the CDR3 comprises 14 residues. The entry retains the CDR3 DNA only, 42 bases that are in frame from base 1.